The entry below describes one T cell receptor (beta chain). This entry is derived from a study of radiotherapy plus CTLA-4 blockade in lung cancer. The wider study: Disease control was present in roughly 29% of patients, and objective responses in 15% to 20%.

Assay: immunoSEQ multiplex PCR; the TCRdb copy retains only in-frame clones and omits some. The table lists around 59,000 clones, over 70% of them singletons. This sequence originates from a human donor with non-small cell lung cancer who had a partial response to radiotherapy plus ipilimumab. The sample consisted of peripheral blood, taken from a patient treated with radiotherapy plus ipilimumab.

The CDR3 DNA follows: TGCGCCAGCAGCCCCCGACTAGCGGGGGTGACAGATACGCAGTATTTT. It is translated as CASSPRLAGVTDTQYF. V usage is TRBV5-1 and J usage is TRBJ2-3; the match to TRBD2 covers 12 bases. Germline V gene data show CDR1 as SGHRS and CDR2 as YFSETQ. V was pared by 4 bases and J by 3 bases, with 6 bases of the junction left unmatched. The CDR3 runs 16 residues. Full variable domain (missing parts from reference TRBV5-1 and TRBJ2-3): KAGVTQTPRYLIKTRGQQVTLSCSPISGHRSVSWYQQTPGQGLQFLFEYFSETQRNKGNFPGRFSGRQFSNSRSEMNVSTLELGDSALYLCASSPRLAGVTDTQYFGPGTRLTVL.